This T cell receptor (beta chain) is from a study of blood T cell repertoires in COVID-19 (TCRdb year 2020). As for the study more broadly: Collaborator samples came from the United States, Italy and Spain and covered acute and convalescent phases of COVID-19. The prospective study material was composed of cDNA or gDNA derived from T cells, B-cell-depleted T cells, or PBMCs. A freely available public database, intended as a resource for researchers studying the immune response to SARS-CoV-2, is where the repertoires were released. A de-identified subject ID, COVID-19 status, age in years and sex were almost always included in the sample metadata. Deeply sampled blood TCRbeta repertoires from subjects exposed to, actively infected with, or recovered from COVID-19 were included in the dataset. Where available, HLA class I and class II types were obtained from metadata supplied by the sample provider rather than from assay-based typing. The samples were drawn from the first 160 participants of the ongoing ImmuneRACE study and from more than 1,000 subjects provided by 6 global collaborators. The paper's findings and limits, for the study overall: Clinical and demographic metadata were provided uncurated, with the amount varying by source and participant.

CDR1 and CDR2, per the germline V gene (reference sequence), are SGHNT and YYREEE. Trimming leaves V shorter by 3 bases and J shorter by 2 bases, with the junction holding 5 bases beyond the gene matches. The CDR3, cysteine through phenylalanine, is 15 amino acids long. CDR3 DNA is the only sequence kept; it has 45 bases, read in frame from the first base. The collaborating institutions used their own protocols to collect whole blood in K2EDTA tubes. For TCRbeta analysis, collaborator samples were shipped as frozen whole blood, as isolated PBMCs, or as DNA extracted from either sample type. Note on this clone: No cognate antigen has been identified for it. Base-call qualities are not available, and no considerably larger clone is one nucleotide away.

The immunoSEQ Assay, a bias-controlled multiplex PCR, was used to amplify TCRbeta CDR3 regions from genomic DNA. The authors processed their data as follows. The number of nucleated cells in each sample was estimated from the amplification of reference gene primers within the assay. To quantify the absolute abundance of each unique TCRbeta CDR3 rearrangement, sequence reads were collapsed and filtered. Productive Simpson clonality was computed per sample as the square root of Simpson's diversity index over productive rearrangements. Sourced from immuneACCESS, this table was stored by TCRdb with only in-frame sequences that have V and J called. A share of the clones is absent; for the studies checked, an unresolved V gene accounts for under half, and the remainder has no known explanation. V, J and clone size derive from that table, while D and trimming were established from the DNA sequence. The sample data list under 300,000 clones, and about four fifths of these were observed just once. The ten largest account for just under 3% of the sample.

Material: peripheral blood. The V and J genes are TRBV5-4 and TRBJ1-3; TRBD1 agrees with 7 junctional bases. This receptor was identified in a woman aged 60-70 years with active or convalescent COVID-19. In nucleotides, the sequence is TGTGCCAGCAGCTCTTACGACAGGGCTGGAAACACCATATATTTT. Translated, this is CASSSYDRAGNTIYF.